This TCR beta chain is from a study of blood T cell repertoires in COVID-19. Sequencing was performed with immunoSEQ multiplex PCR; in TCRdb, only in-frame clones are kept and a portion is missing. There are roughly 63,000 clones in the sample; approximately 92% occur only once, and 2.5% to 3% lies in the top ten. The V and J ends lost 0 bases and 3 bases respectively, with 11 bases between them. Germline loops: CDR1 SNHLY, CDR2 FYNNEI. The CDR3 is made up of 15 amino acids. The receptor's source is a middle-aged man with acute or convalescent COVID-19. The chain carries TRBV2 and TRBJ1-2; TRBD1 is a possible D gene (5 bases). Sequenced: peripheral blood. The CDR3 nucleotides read TGTGCCAGCAGTGAAGCGCAGGAGGGGTACTATGGCTACACCTTC. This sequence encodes CASSEAQEGYYGYTF.